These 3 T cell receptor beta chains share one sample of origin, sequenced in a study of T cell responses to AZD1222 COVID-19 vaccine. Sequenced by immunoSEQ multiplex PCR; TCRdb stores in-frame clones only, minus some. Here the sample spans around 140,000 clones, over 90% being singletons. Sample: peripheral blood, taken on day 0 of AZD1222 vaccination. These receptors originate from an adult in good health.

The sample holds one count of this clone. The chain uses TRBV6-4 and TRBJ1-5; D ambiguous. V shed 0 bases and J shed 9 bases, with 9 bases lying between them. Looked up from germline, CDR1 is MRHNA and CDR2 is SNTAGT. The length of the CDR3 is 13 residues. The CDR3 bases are TGTGCCAGCAGTGACTCGAGTGCGGGGCCCCAGCATTTT. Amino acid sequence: CASSDSSAGPQHF.

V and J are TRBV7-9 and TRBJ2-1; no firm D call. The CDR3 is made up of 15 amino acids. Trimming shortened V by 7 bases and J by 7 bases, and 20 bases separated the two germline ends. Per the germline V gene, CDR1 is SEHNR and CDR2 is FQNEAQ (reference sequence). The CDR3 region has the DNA TGTGCCAGCACCACGGATCGCCTAACGGCAAATGAGCAGTTCTTC. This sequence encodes CASTTDRLTANEQFF.

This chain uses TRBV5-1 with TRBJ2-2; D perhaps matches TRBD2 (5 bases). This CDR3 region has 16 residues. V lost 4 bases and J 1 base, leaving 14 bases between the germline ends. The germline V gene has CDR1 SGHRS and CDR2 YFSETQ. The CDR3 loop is CASSPEGALNTGELFF. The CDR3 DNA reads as TGCGCCAGCAGCCCCGAGGGAGCACTGAACACCGGGGAGCTGTTTTTT.